A selection of T cell receptor beta chains follows, all from one sample in a study of shared clonotypes between healthy human individuals. Sequencing was performed with immunoSEQ multiplex PCR; in TCRdb, only in-frame clones are kept and a portion is missing. In the table there are some 2.3 million clones, approximately 95% of which are singletons. The specimen was naive CD4+ T cells from PBMCs. These receptor sequences come from a young man in good health. Some clones in this sample may be carry-over from other donors' samples. Both conserved end residues are part of each CDR3. A D gene is named only where the DNA matches it firmly. Clone size, where shown, is once, few, many, or a class for clones that have expanded.

V: TRBV5-1; J: TRBJ2-3; D: -; size: -; CDR3: CASSFRGLPTDTQYF; DNA: TGCGCCAGCAGCTTCAGGGGACTACCCACAGATACGCAGTATTTT
V: TRBV19; J: TRBJ2-2; D: -; size: -; CDR3: CASSSGTTNTGELFF; DNA: TGTGCCAGTAGTTCGGGGACGACGAACACCGGGGAGCTGTTTTTT
V: TRBV19; J: TRBJ1-4; D: -; size: -; CDR3: CASSLYSRLGEKLFF; DNA: TGTGCCAGTAGTTTGTACAGCCGACTGGGTGAAAAACTGTTTTTT
V: TRBV7-9; J: TRBJ1-1; D: -; size: few; CDR3: CASSSGGAEAFF; DNA: TGTGCCAGCAGCTCCGGGGGGGCTGAAGCTTTCTTT
V: TRBV11-2; J: TRBJ2-7; D: -; size: -; CDR3: CASSPQGTGRAYEQYF; DNA: TGTGCCAGCAGCCCCCAGGGCACAGGGAGGGCCTACGAGCAGTACTTC
V: TRBV4-1; J: TRBJ2-4; D: -; size: -; CDR3: CASSQDGRGIQYF; DNA: TGCGCCAGCAGCCAAGATGGCCGGGGCATTCAGTACTTC
V: TRBV28; J: TRBJ2-7; D: -; size: -; CDR3: CASSLWAGGGASYEQYF; DNA: TGTGCCAGCAGTTTATGGGCTGGGGGGGGCGCTTCCTACGAGCAGTACTTC
V: TRBV9; J: TRBJ2-1; D: TRBD2; size: -; CDR3: CASSSRSGRDSEQFF; DNA: TGTGCCAGCAGCTCCCGTAGCGGGAGGGATAGTGAGCAGTTCTTC
V: TRBV27; J: TRBJ1-4; D: -; size: -; CDR3: CVLEVRINEKLFF; DNA: TGTGTCTTAGAAGTTCGGATTAATGAAAAACTGTTTTTT
V: TRBV14; J: TRBJ2-7; D: TRBD1; size: -; CDR3: CASSQGDRGLEQYF; DNA: TGTGCCAGCAGCCAAGGGGACAGGGGCCTCGAGCAGTACTTC
V: TRBV5-4; J: TRBJ2-7; D: -; size: -; CDR3: CATGEEQYF; DNA: TGTGCCACCGGGGAGGAGCAGTACTTC
V: TRBV10-3; J: TRBJ2-3; D: -; size: -; CDR3: CAISGLGDGDTQYF; DNA: TGTGCCATCAGTGGTTTGGGGGACGGGGATACGCAGTATTTT
V: TRBV5-4; J: TRBJ2-7; D: -; size: -; CDR3: CASSKQGGPIYEQYF; DNA: TGTGCCAGCAGCAAGCAGGGAGGCCCCATATACGAGCAGTACTTC
V: TRBV5-6; J: TRBJ2-7; D: TRBD2; size: -; CDR3: CASSLVLGGPGEQYF; DNA: TGTGCCAGCAGCTTGGTGCTGGGAGGGCCCGGCGAGCAGTACTTC
V: TRBV5-1; J: TRBJ2-1; D: TRBD2; size: -; CDR3: CASSLMSSGNNEQFF; DNA: TGCGCCAGCAGCTTGATGTCTAGCGGGAACAATGAGCAGTTCTTC
V: TRBV12-5; J: TRBJ1-2; D: -; size: -; CDR3: CAGWGRGLGYTF; DNA: TGTGCTGGGTGGGGGCGCGGGTTGGGCTACACCTTC
V: TRBV2; J: TRBJ2-1; D: TRBD2; size: -; CDR3: CASTKGLALANEQFF; DNA: TGTGCCAGCACCAAGGGACTAGCGTTGGCGAATGAGCAGTTCTTC
V: TRBV18; J: TRBJ2-1; D: TRBD2; size: -; CDR3: CASSPQGGRDYNEQFF; DNA: TGTGCCAGCTCACCCCAAGGCGGGAGAGATTACAATGAGCAGTTCTTC
V: TRBV5-1; J: TRBJ2-5; D: -; size: -; CDR3: CASSRQQETQYF; DNA: TGCGCCAGCAGCCGACAGCAAGAGACCCAGTACTTC
V: TRBV7-3; J: TRBJ2-7; D: -; size: once; CDR3: CASSFYLGDEQYF; DNA: TGTGCCAGCAGCTTCTATCTTGGGGACGAGCAGTACTTC
V: TRBV9; J: TRBJ2-2; D: -; size: -; CDR3: CASSVGPSWLTGELFF; DNA: TGTGCCAGCAGCGTAGGGCCCTCTTGGCTGACCGGGGAGCTGTTTTTT
V: TRBV7-2; J: TRBJ1-5; D: TRBD1; size: few; CDR3: CASSSNTGVQPQHF; DNA: TGTGCCAGCAGCTCCAATACAGGGGTGCAGCCCCAGCATTTT
V: TRBV9; J: TRBJ2-5; D: -; size: -; CDR3: CASSVGFRGRGETQYF; DNA: TGTGCCAGCAGCGTAGGGTTCAGGGGAAGGGGAGAGACCCAGTACTTC
V: TRBV7-2; J: TRBJ2-5; D: TRBD2; size: -; CDR3: CASSPLAAGWETQYF; DNA: TGTGCCAGCAGCCCTCTAGCGGCAGGTTGGGAGACCCAGTACTTC
V: TRBV28; J: TRBJ2-5; D: TRBD1; size: -; CDR3: CASSLSGQWSQETQYF; DNA: TGTGCCAGCAGTTTATCGGGACAGTGGTCACAAGAGACCCAGTACTTC
V: TRBV7-3; J: TRBJ2-3; D: -; size: -; CDR3: CASSLNLGRGTDTQYF; DNA: TGTGCCAGCAGCTTAAACCTCGGGAGAGGTACAGATACGCAGTATTTT
V: TRBV11-2; J: TRBJ1-1; D: -; size: -; CDR3: CASSLVRFTEAFF; DNA: TGTGCCAGCAGCTTAGTGCGGTTCACTGAAGCTTTCTTT
V: TRBV18; J: TRBJ2-2; D: TRBD2; size: -; CDR3: CASSPSSGNTGELFF; DNA: TGTGCCAGCTCCCCCTCTAGCGGCAACACCGGGGAGCTGTTTTTT
V: TRBV28; J: TRBJ1-2; D: -; size: -; CDR3: CASSQGGYGYTF; DNA: TGTGCCAGCAGTCAGGGTGGCTATGGCTACACCTTC
V: TRBV27; J: TRBJ2-3; D: -; size: -; CDR3: CASGIRGTDTQYF; DNA: TGTGCCAGCGGAATTAGGGGCACAGATACGCAGTATTTT
V: TRBV18; J: TRBJ2-2; D: -; size: once; CDR3: CASRSLAGELFF; DNA: TGTGCCAGTAGGTCCTTGGCGGGGGAGCTGTTTTTT
V: TRBV23-1; J: TRBJ1-2; D: -; size: -; CDR3: CASIHKRGYTF; DNA: TGCGCCAGCATCCACAAGCGTGGCTACACCTTC
V: TRBV2; J: TRBJ2-5; D: TRBD2; size: -; CDR3: CASSRTSGIQETQYF; DNA: TGTGCCAGCAGTAGGACTAGCGGGATCCAAGAGACCCAGTACTTC
V: TRBV19; J: TRBJ2-1; D: TRBD1; size: -; CDR3: CASTPWGQGIPNEQFF; DNA: TGTGCCAGTACTCCCTGGGGACAGGGTATTCCCAATGAGCAGTTCTTC
V: TRBV27; J: TRBJ2-1; D: -; size: -; CDR3: CASSPRGGFNEQFF; DNA: TGTGCCAGCAGTCCCAGAGGCGGTTTCAATGAGCAGTTCTTC
V: TRBV9; J: TRBJ1-3; D: TRBD1; size: -; CDR3: CASSPTLGQGGGNTIYF; DNA: TGTGCCAGCAGCCCTACCTTGGGGCAGGGGGGCGGAAACACCATATATTTT
V: TRBV2; J: TRBJ2-2; D: -; size: -; CDR3: CASLLPSPTGELFF; DNA: TGTGCCAGCCTTTTGCCATCCCCTACCGGGGAGCTGTTTTTT
V: TRBV5-1; J: TRBJ2-3; D: -; size: -; CDR3: CASSPTSPDTQYF; DNA: TGCGCCAGCAGCCCTACTAGCCCAGATACGCAGTATTTT
V: TRBV15; J: TRBJ2-7; D: -; size: once; CDR3: CATSRVGAGSEQYF; DNA: TGTGCCACCAGCAGAGTAGGCGCAGGGAGTGAGCAGTACTTC
V: TRBV19; J: TRBJ2-7; D: TRBD1; size: -; CDR3: CASSIMWTGNREQYF; DNA: TGTGCCAGTAGTATTATGTGGACAGGTAATCGCGAGCAGTACTTC
V: TRBV28; J: TRBJ1-3; D: -; size: -; CDR3: CASANTGYSGNTIYF; DNA: TGTGCCAGCGCTAACACCGGATACTCTGGAAACACCATATATTTT
V: TRBV27; J: TRBJ1-5; D: TRBD1; size: few; CDR3: CASNPTGGLIQPQHF; DNA: TGTGCCAGCAACCCGACAGGGGGCTTGATTCAGCCCCAGCATTTT
V: TRBV5-6; J: TRBJ1-2; D: -; size: -; CDR3: CASSLRQISNYGYTF; DNA: TGTGCCAGCAGCTTGAGGCAGATTTCTAACTATGGCTACACCTTC
V: TRBV6-1; J: TRBJ2-1; D: TRBD1; size: -; CDR3: CASSALDRGSYNEQFF; DNA: TGTGCCAGCAGTGCCTTGGACAGGGGATCCTACAATGAGCAGTTCTTC
V: TRBV25-1; J: TRBJ2-2; D: -; size: few; CDR3: CASTGQSGELFF; DNA: TGTGCCAGCACCGGACAGTCCGGGGAGCTGTTTTTT
V: TRBV5-5; J: TRBJ1-5; D: TRBD1; size: -; CDR3: CASSLGQGWDQPQHF; DNA: TGTGCCAGCAGTTTGGGACAGGGGTGGGATCAGCCCCAGCATTTT
V: TRBV11-2; J: TRBJ1-4; D: -; size: -; CDR3: CASSLGAGLIRATNEKLFF; DNA: TGTGCCAGCAGCTTAGGGGCAGGGTTGATTAGGGCAACTAATGAAAAACTGTTTTTT
V: TRBV6-5; J: TRBJ2-1; D: -; size: -; CDR3: CASSHNRQVNEQFF; DNA: TGTGCCAGCAGTCACAACCGACAGGTCAATGAGCAGTTCTTC
V: TRBV6-1; J: TRBJ1-3; D: TRBD1; size: -; CDR3: CASTRQGGPGNTIYF; DNA: TGTGCCAGCACCCGACAGGGCGGCCCTGGAAACACCATATATTTT
V: TRBV7-9; J: TRBJ1-3; D: TRBD1; size: few; CDR3: CASSLGQANTIYF; DNA: TGTGCCAGCAGCTTGGGACAGGCGAACACCATATATTTT
V: TRBV4-1; J: TRBJ1-2; D: -; size: -; CDR3: CASSQDSLGGYGYTF; DNA: TGCGCCAGCAGCCAAGATTCGCTGGGGGGATATGGCTACACCTTC
V: TRBV25-1; J: TRBJ2-6; D: -; size: -; CDR3: CASVSGQANVLTF; DNA: TGTGCCAGCGTCTCGGGACAAGCCAACGTCCTGACTTTC
V: TRBV28; J: TRBJ1-1; D: -; size: -; CDR3: CATQLGGPDTEAFF; DNA: TGTGCCACCCAACTTGGGGGTCCCGACACTGAAGCTTTCTTT
V: TRBV30; J: TRBJ2-5; D: TRBD2; size: -; CDR3: CAWSPLGLGQTQYF; DNA: TGTGCCTGGAGTCCCCTGGGACTAGGCCAGACCCAGTACTTC
V: TRBV10-2; J: TRBJ1-2; D: -; size: -; CDR3: CASSEWHSNYGYTF; DNA: TGCGCCAGCAGTGAGTGGCACTCCAACTATGGCTACACCTTC
V: TRBV5-1; J: TRBJ2-3; D: TRBD2; size: -; CDR3: CASGPGRPRQRTKGTDTQYF; DNA: TGCGCCAGCGGACCCGGGAGGCCGCGACAGCGTACTAAAGGCACAGATACGCAGTATTTT
V: TRBV9; J: TRBJ2-7; D: -; size: -; CDR3: CASSSSFGQPSGEQYF; DNA: TGTGCCAGCAGCTCTTCCTTTGGACAACCTTCGGGCGAGCAGTACTTC
V: TRBV6-5; J: TRBJ2-7; D: -; size: -; CDR3: CASSSDSTYEQYF; DNA: TGTGCCAGCAGTTCGGACAGTACCTACGAGCAGTACTTC
V: TRBV11-2; J: TRBJ2-2; D: TRBD2; size: few; CDR3: CASSVAGSTGELFF; DNA: TGTGCCAGCAGCGTAGCGGGAAGTACCGGGGAGCTGTTTTTT